This record covers a single TCR beta chain. This sample stems from a study of glioma-infiltrating T cells after dendritic cell vaccination. Study-level information: Dendritic cells derived from monocytes and pulsed with autologous tumor lysate formed the vaccine.

Clones were sequenced by immunoSEQ multiplex PCR, and TCRdb holds only the in-frame ones, with some missing. The data hold about 100,000 clones, with around 80% observed a single time. Time point described: after dendritic cell vaccination, including at tumor progression/relapse. Selection required adequate fresh-frozen tumor tissue plus more than two years' survival data. Isocitrate dehydrogenase mutation was absent in all glioblastoma patients. The CDR3 sequence is 16 residues long. V lost 5 bases to trimming and J lost 4 bases; unmatched junction nucleotides: 8. Germline CDR1 reads SEHNR; CDR2 reads FQNEAQ (reference sequence).

V gene TRBV7-9 combines with J gene TRBJ1-6; TRBD1 agrees at 7 bases. The source was blood, collected after dendritic cell vaccination. The receptor was derived from a human donor with glioblastoma. The CDR3 DNA reads as TGTGCCAGCAGCGTATACAGGGGTGAATATAATTCACCCCTCCACTTT. It specifies CASSVYRGEYNSPLHF.